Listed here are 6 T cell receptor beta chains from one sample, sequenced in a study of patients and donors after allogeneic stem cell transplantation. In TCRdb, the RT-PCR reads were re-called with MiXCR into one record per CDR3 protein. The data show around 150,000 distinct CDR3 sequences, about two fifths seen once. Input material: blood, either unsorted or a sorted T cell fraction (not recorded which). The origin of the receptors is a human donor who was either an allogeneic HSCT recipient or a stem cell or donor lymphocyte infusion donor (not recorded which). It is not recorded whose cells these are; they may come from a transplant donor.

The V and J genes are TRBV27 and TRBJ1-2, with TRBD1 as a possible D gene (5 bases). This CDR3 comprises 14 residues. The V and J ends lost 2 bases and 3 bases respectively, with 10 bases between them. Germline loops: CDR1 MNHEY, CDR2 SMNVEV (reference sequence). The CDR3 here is CASSLGGRDYGYTF. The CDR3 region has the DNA TGTGCCAGCAGTTTAGGGGGTAGAGACTATGGCTACACCTTC.

CDR3 DNA sequence: TGCGCCAGCAGCTTGACGTCGGGAAACACTGAAGCTTTCTTT. This codes for CASSLTSGNTEAFF. This sequence joins TRBV5-1 and TRBJ1-1; no clear D. In germline, CDR1 is SGHRS, CDR2 YFSETQ. There are 14 residues in the CDR3. V was pared by 1 base and J by 2 bases, with 9 bases between.

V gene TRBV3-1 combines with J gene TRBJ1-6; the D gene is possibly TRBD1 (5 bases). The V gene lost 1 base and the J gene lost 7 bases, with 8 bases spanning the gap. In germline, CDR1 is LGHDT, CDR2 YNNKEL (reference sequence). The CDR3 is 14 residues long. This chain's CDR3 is CASSQGGENSPLHF. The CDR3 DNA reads TGTGCCAGCAGCCAAGGGGGGGAAAATTCACCCCTCCACTTT.

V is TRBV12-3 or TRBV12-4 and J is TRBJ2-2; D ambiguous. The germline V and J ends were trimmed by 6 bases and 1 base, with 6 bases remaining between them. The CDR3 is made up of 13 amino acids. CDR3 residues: CASRFQNTGELFF. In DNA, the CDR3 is TGTGCCAGCAGATTCCAGAACACCGGGGAGCTGTTTTTT.

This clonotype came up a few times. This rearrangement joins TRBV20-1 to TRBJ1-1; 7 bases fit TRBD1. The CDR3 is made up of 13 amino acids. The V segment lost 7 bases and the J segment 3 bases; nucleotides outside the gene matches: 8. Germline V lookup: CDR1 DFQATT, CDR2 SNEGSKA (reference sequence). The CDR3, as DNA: TGCAGTGTAATGAGGGGGCGCTACACTGAAGCTTTCTTT. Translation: CSVMRGRYTEAFF.

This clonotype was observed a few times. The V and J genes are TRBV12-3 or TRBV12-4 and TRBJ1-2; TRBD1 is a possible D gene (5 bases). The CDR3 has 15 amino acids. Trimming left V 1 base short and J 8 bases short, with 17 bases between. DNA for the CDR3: TGTGCCAGCAGTTTAGATTCCGGGACTGTCGTGGGCTACACCTTC. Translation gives CASSLDSGTVVGYTF.